This entry lists 3 T cell receptor beta chains sequenced from one sample in a study of shared T cell receptors in the human thymus. Method: immunoSEQ multiplex PCR; TCRdb's copy keeps in-frame clones and lacks some. The sample contains 630,000 or so clones, 87% of which appear only once. A further study also used this sample, focusing on human thymus T cells.

Sequencing was performed on thymocytes. The source is a boy under two years old with a congenital heart defect.

The chain couples TRBV4-3 to TRBJ2-2; tentatively, D is TRBD2 (6 bases). CDR3 length: 17 amino acids. The germline gives CDR1 LGHNA, CDR2 YSLEER. V was clipped by 0 bases and J by 1 base, with 12 bases between them. CDR3 residues: CASSQEMAEGNTGELFF. The CDR3 nucleotides read TGCGCCAGCAGCCAAGAAATGGCGGAGGGGAACACCGGGGAGCTGTTTTTT.

This clone was detected once. The rearrangement uses TRBV5-1 and TRBJ2-3; D call uncertain. V lost 0 bases and J lost 1, with 9 bases in between. The germline V gene has CDR1 SGHRS and CDR2 YFSETQ. This CDR3 is 15 amino acids long. The CDR3 DNA is TGCGCCAGCAGCTTGGCCTTTGACTGCACAGATACGCAGTATTTT. It encodes CASSLAFDCTDTQYF.

The chain carries TRBV25-1 and TRBJ2-1; TRBD2 is a possible D gene (6 bases). CDR1 and CDR2 from the germline V gene are MGHDK and SYGVNS. The CDR3 runs 13 residues. The V end was cut by 7 bases, the J end by 0 bases, with 7 bases between. For the CDR3, the DNA is TGTGCCAGCACCGGGAGCTCCTACAATGAGCAGTTCTTC. Translation gives CASTGSSYNEQFF.